This paragraph reports one T cell receptor beta chain. No antigen is known for it. Using immunoSEQ multiplex PCR, the repertoire was profiled, and TCRdb retains in-frame clones only, with some absent. The sample holds about 220,000 clones, over 80% seen once. The CDR3 is made up of 13 amino acids. V lost 0 bases and J 8 bases, leaving 10 bases between the germline ends. The germline V gene has CDR1 ENHRY and CDR2 SYGVKD. The data belong to a study of cytomegalovirus exposure and HLA in healthy donors. Study-level points and caveats: For cytomegalovirus status, the classifier reportedly gave diagnoses with high specificity and sensitivity.

The chain couples TRBV10-3 to TRBJ1-1; D gene unclear. The TCR was taken from a young woman in good health and CMV-seropositive. Input material: PBMCs. The CDR3 DNA sequence: TGTGCCATCAGTGAGTCCGGTACGGAAGAAGCTTTCTTT. Translating gives CAISESGTEEAFF.